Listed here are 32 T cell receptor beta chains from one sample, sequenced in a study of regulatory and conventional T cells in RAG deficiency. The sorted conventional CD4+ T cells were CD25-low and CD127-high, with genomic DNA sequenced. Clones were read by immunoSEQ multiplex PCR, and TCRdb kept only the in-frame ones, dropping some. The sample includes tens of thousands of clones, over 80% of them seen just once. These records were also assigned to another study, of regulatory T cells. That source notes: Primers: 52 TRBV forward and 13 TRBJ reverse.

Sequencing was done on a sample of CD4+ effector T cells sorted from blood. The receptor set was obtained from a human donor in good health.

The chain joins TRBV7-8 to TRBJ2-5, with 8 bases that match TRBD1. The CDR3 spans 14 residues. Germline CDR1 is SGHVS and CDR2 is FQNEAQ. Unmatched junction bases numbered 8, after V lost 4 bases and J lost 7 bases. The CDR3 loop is CASSSTGAEVTQYF. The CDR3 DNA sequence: TGTGCCAGCAGCTCGACAGGGGCCGAAGTGACCCAGTACTTC.

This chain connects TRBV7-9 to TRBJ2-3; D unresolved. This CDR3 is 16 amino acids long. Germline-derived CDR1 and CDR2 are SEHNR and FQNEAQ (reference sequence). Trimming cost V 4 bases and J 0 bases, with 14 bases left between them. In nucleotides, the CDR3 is TGTGCCAGCAGCTCCGGCCACTCAACTAGCACAGATACGCAGTATTTT. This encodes CASSSGHSTSTDTQYF.

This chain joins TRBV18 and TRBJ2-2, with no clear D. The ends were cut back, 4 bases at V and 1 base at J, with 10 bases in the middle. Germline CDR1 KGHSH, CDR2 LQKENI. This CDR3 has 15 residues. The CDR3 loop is CASSLRDKNTGELFF. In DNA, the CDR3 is TGTGCCAGCTCACTTCGAGACAAGAACACCGGGGAGCTGTTTTTT.

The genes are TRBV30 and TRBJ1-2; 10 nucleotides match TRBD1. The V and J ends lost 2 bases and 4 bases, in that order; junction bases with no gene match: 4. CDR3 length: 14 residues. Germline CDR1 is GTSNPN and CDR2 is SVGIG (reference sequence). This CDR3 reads CAWSRDRGGYGYTF. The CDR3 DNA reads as TGTGCCTGGAGTCGGGACAGGGGAGGCTATGGCTACACCTTC.

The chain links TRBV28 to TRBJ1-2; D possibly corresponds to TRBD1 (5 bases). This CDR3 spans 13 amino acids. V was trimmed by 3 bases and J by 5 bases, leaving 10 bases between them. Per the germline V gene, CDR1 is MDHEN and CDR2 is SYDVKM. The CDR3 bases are TGTGCCAGCAGTTTCGTCCAGGGTTATGGCTACACCTTC. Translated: CASSFVQGYGYTF.

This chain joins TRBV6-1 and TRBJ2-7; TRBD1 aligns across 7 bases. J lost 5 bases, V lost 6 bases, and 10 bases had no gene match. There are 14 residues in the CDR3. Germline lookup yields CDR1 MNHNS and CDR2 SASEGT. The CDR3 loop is CASRLPGGPDEQYF. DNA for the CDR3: TGTGCCAGCAGGCTCCCAGGGGGACCCGACGAGCAGTACTTC.

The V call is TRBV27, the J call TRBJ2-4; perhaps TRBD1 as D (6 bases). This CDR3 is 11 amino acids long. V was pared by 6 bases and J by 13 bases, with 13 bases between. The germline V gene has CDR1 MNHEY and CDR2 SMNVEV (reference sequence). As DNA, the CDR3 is TGTGCCAGCAGGGCCGGGACAAGACAGTACTTC. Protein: CASRAGTRQYF.

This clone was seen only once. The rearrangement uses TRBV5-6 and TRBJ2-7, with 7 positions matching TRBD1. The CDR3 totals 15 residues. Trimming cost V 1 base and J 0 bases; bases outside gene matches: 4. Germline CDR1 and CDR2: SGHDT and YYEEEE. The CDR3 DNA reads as TGTGCCAGCAGCTTGCGACAGGGCCTCTCCTACGAGCAGTACTTC. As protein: CASSLRQGLSYEQYF.

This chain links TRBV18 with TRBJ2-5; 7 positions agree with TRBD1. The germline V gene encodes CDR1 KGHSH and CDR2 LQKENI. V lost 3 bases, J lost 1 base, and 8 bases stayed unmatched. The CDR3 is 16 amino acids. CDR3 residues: CASSPNAGGPQETQYF. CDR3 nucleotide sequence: TGTGCCAGCTCACCGAATGCAGGGGGACCCCAAGAGACCCAGTACTTC.

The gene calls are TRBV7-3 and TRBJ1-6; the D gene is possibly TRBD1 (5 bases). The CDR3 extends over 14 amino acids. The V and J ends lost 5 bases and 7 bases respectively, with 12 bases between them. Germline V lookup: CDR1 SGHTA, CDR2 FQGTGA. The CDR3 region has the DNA TGTGCCAGCAGCCTTAAGGGGTGGAATTCACCCCTCCACTTT. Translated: CASSLKGWNSPLHF.

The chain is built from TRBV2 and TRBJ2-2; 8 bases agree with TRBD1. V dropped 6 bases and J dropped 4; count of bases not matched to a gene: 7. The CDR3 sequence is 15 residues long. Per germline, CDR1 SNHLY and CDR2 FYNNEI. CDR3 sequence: CASRTQGASTGELFF. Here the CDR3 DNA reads TGTGCCAGCAGGACTCAGGGGGCTAGCACCGGGGAGCTGTTTTTT.

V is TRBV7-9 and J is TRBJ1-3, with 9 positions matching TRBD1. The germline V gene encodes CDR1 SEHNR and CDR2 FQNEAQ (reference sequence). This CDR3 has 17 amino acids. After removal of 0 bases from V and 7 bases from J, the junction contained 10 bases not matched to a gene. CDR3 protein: CASSLAAGTGPGNTIYF. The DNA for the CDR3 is TGTGCCAGCAGCTTAGCGGCGGGGACAGGGCCGGGGAACACCATATATTTT.

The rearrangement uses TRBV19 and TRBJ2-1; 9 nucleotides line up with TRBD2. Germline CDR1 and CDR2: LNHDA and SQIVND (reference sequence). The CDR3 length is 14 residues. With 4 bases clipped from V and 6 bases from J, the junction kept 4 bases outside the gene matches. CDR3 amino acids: CASSTVAGANEQFF. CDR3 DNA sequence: TGTGCCAGTAGTACCGTAGCGGGAGCCAATGAGCAGTTCTTC.

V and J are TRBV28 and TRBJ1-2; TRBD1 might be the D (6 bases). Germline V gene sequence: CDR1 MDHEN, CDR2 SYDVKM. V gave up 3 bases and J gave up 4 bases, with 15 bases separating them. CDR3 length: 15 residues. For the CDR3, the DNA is TGTGCCAGCAGTTTCTCGTTAGGGGGAACCTATGGCTACACCTTC. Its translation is CASSFSLGGTYGYTF.

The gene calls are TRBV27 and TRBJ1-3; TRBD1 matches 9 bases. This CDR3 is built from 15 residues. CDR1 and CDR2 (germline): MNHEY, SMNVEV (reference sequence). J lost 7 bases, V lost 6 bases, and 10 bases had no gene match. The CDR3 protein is CASSSTRQGGNTIYF. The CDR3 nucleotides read TGTGCCAGCAGCTCAACCCGACAGGGGGGGAACACCATATATTTT.

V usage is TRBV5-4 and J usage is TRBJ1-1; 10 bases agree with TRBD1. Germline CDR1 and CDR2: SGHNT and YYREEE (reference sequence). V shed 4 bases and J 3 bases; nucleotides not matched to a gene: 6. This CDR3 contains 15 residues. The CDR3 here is CASSPGQGVDTEAFF. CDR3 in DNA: TGTGCCAGCAGCCCAGGACAGGGGGTCGACACTGAAGCTTTCTTT.

The CDR3 coding sequence is TGTGCCTGGAGCCAGTCGGGAGGGCCGCGGGAGACCCAGTACTTC. This sequence encodes CAWSQSGGPRETQYF. The J gene is TRBJ2-5, the V gene TRBV30; TRBD2 matches at 8 bases. The CDR3 is made up of 15 amino acids. The germline V gene encodes CDR1 GTSNPN and CDR2 SVGIG (reference sequence). V dropped 3 bases and J dropped 5; count of bases not matched to a gene: 11.

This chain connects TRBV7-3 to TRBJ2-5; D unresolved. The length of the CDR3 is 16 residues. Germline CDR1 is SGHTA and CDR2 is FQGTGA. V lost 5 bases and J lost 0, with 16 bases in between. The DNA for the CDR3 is TGTGCCAGCAGCCGACTCACTCACAGAAACCAAGAGACCCAGTACTTC. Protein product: CASSRLTHRNQETQYF.

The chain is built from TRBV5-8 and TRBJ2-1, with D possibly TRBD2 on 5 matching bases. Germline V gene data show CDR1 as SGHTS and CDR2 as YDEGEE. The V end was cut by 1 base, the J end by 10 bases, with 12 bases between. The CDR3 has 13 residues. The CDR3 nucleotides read TGTGCCAGCAGCTTGTACGCGGGCCGAGAGCAGTTCTTC. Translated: CASSLYAGREQFF. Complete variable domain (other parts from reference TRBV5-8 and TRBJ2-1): EAGVTQSPTHLIKTRGQQATLRCSPISGHTSVYWYQQALGLGLQFLLWYDEGEERNRGNFPPRFSGRQFPNYSSELNVNALELEDSALYLCASSLYAGREQFFGPGTRLTVL.

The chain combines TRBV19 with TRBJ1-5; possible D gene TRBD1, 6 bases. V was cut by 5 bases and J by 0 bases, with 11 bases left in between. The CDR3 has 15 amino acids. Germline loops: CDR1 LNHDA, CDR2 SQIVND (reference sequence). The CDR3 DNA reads TGTGCCAGTAGTGCTCAGGGGCATAGCAATCAGCCCCAGCATTTT. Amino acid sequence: CASSAQGHSNQPQHF.

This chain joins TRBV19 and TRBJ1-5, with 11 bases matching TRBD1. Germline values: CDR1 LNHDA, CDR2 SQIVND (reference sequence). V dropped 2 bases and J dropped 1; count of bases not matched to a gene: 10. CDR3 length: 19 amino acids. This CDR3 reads CASSIIPGTGGISNQPQHF. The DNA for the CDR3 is TGTGCCAGTAGTATAATTCCAGGGACAGGGGGTATAAGCAATCAGCCCCAGCATTTT. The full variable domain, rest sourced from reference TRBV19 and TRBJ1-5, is DGGITQSPKYLFRKEGQNVTLSCEQNLNHDAMYWYRQDPGQGLRLIYYSQIVNDFQKGDIAEGYSVSREKKESFPLTVTSAQKNPTAFYLCASSIIPGTGGISNQPQHFGDGTRLSIL.

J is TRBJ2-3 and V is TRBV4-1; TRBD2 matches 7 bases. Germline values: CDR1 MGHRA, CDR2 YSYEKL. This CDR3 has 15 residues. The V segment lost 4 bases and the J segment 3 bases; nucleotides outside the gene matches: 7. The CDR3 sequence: CASSRLGLGTDTQYF. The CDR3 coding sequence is TGCGCCAGCAGCCGCCTTGGACTAGGGACAGATACGCAGTATTTT.

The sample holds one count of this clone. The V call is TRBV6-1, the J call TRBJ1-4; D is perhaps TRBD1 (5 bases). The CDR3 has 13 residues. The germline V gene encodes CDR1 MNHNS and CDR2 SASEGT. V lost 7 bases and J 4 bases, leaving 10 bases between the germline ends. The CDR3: CASTGTFNEKLFF. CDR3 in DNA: TGTGCCAGCACCGGGACCTTTAATGAAAAACTGTTTTTT.

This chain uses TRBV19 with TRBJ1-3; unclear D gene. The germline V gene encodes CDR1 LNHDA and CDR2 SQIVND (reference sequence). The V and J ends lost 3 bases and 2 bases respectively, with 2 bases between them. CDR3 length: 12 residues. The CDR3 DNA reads TGTGCCAGTAGTATCCCTGGAAACACCATATATTTT. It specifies CASSIPGNTIYF.

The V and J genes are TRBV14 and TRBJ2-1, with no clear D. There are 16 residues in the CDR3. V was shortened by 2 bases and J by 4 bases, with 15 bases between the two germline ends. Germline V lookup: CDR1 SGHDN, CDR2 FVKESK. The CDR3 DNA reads TGTGCCAGCAGCCAACCTGGCAATCTATGGTACAATGAGCAGTTCTTC. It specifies CASSQPGNLWYNEQFF.

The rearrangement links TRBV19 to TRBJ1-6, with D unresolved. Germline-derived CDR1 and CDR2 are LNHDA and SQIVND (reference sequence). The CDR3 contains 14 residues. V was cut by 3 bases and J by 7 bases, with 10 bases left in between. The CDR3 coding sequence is TGTGCCAGTAGTATTATGGCCGAAAATTCACCCCTCCACTTT. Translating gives CASSIMAENSPLHF.

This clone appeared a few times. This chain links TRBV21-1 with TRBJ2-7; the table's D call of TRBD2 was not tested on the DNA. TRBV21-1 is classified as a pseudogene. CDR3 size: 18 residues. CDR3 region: CASSKGVLAGGRTYEQYF. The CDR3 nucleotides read TGTGCCAGCAGCAAAGGGGTACTAGCGGGGGGGCGAACCTACGAGCAGTACTTC.

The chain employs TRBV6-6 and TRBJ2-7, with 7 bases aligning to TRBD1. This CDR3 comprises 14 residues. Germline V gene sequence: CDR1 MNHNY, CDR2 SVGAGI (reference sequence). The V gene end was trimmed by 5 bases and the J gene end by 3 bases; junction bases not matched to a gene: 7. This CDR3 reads CASSGSRTGYEQYF. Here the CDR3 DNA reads TGTGCCAGCAGTGGCTCGCGGACAGGCTACGAGCAGTACTTC.

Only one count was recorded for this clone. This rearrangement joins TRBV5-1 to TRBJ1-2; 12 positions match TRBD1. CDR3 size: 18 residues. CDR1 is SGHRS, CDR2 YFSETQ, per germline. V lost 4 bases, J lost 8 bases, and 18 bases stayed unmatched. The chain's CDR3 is CASSPSGTGGVFVLGYTF. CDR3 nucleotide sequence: TGCGCCAGCAGCCCCTCCGGGACAGGGGGCGTCTTTGTGTTGGGCTACACCTTC. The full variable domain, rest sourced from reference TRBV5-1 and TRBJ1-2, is KAGVTQTPRYLIKTRGQQVTLSCSPISGHRSVSWYQQTPGQGLQFLFEYFSETQRNKGNFPGRFSGRQFSNSRSEMNVSTLELGDSALYLCASSPSGTGGVFVLGYTFGSGTRLTVV.

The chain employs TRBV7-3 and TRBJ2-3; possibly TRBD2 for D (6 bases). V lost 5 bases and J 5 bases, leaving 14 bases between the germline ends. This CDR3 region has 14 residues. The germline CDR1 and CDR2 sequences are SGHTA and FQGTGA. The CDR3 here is CASSRTGGLDTQYF. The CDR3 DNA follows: TGTGCCAGCAGCCGGACCGGGGGATTAGATACGCAGTATTTT.

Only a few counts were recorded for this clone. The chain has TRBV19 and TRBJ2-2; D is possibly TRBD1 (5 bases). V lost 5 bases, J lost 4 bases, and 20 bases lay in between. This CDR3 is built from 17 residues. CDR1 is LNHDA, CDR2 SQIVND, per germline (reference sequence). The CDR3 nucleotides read TGTGCCAGTAGTGCACAGGACCGGTCGTGGGGCACCGGGGAGCTGTTTTTT. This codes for CASSAQDRSWGTGELFF.

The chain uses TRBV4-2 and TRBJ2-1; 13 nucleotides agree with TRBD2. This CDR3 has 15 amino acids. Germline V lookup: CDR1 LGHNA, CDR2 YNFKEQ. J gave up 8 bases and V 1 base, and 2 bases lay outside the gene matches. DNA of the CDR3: TGTGCCAGCAGCCAAGTCACTAGCGGGGGGGATGAGCAGTTCTTC. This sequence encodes CASSQVTSGGDEQFF.